Below are 11 T cell receptor beta chains sequenced from a single sample in a study of Graves' ophthalmopathy and Graves' hyperthyroidism. RNA served as the template for amplifying TCR beta CDR3 regions. HTBI-primed first-round RT-PCR preceded second-round multiplex PCR. MiXCR, applied by TCRdb to the multiplex PCR reads, yields one record per CDR3 protein. The repertoire includes 400,000 or so distinct CDR3 sequences, approximately 15% of them detected once, and 5.5% to 8% sits in the top ten. Sequencing input: peripheral blood. The receptors come from a woman younger than 30 with stable Graves' hyperthyroidism.

This clonotype was counted ten times or more. The chain joins TRBV10-3 to TRBJ2-6; D unclear. The CDR3 is 19 amino acids. Per the germline V gene, CDR1 is ENHRY and CDR2 is SYGVKD. Trimming took off 3 bases at V and 0 bases at J, with 18 bases between the two ends. In nucleotides, the CDR3 is TGTGCCATCAGTGACAACTCTCGGGCCTTAATCTCTGGGGCCAACGTCCTGACTTTC. Its protein is CAISDNSRALISGANVLTF.

This clonotype was counted between two and nine times. The chain combines TRBV11-2 with TRBJ2-5; unclear D gene. This CDR3 contains 15 residues. Trimming took off 1 base at V and 6 bases at J, with 15 bases between the two ends. The V gene's germline CDR1 is SGHAT and CDR2 FQNNGV. CDR3 DNA sequence: TGTGCCAGCAGCTTAGGTGTCCGGCTAAAAAAGACCCAGTACTTC. Residues: CASSLGVRLKKTQYF.

This clonotype was observed a handful of times. This chain links TRBV6-1 with TRBJ2-3; the D call may be TRBD1 or TRBD2 (5 bases each). The CDR3 contains 14 residues. V lost 6 bases, J lost 3 bases, and 13 bases lay in between. CDR1 MNHNS and CDR2 SASEGT come from the germline V gene. For the CDR3, the DNA is TGTGCCAGCAGGCCCCGAGGGGCGACAGATACGCAGTATTTT. Translating it yields CASRPRGATDTQYF.

Points on this clonotype: At one end the junction does not follow the germline gene, possibly because of a read error. V gene TRBV6-5 combines with J gene TRBJ2-2; 9 bases are shared with TRBD2. The CDR3 length is 14 residues. CDR1 and CDR2 (germline): MNHEY, SVGAGI. In DNA, the CDR3 is TGTGCCAGCAGAAATAGCGGGGGACCCGGGGAGCCGTTTTTT. This encodes CASRNSGGPGEPFF.

This clonotype was observed many times. This rearrangement joins TRBV7-2 to TRBJ1-5; D remains ambiguous. The CDR3 contains 13 residues. Germline V gene sequence: CDR1 SGHTA, CDR2 FQGNSA. The V end was cut by 4 bases, the J end by 3 bases, with 7 bases between. The CDR3 region has the DNA TGTGCCAGCAGCTCCCGCAACAATCAGCCCCAGCATTTT. Translated: CASSSRNNQPQHF. Based on the CDR3 plus reference TRBV7-2 and TRBJ1-5, the full variable domain is GAGVSQSPSNKVTEKGKDVELRCDPISGHTALYWYRQSLGQGLEFLIYFQGNSAPDKSGLPSDRFSAERTGGSVSTLTIQRTQQEDSAVYLCASSSRNNQPQHFGDGTRLSIL.

The sample holds many counts of this clonotype. V gene TRBV12-3 or TRBV12-4 combines with J gene TRBJ1-1; D is unresolved. V gave up 3 bases and J gave up 0 bases, with 8 bases separating them. This CDR3 has 14 amino acids. The chain's CDR3 is CASSFGAMNTEAFF. The CDR3 DNA sequence: TGTGCCAGCAGTTTTGGAGCTATGAACACTGAAGCTTTCTTT.

This clonotype was picked up many times. This chain joins TRBV12-3 or TRBV12-4 and TRBJ1-5, with D maybe TRBD1 (6 bases). V was trimmed by 4 bases and J by 4 bases, leaving 11 bases between them. The CDR3 sequence is 14 residues long. CDR3 in DNA: TGTGCCAGCAGTTCCCGGACAGCTAATCAGCCCCAGCATTTT. Encoded protein: CASSSRTANQPQHF.

There are many counts of this clonotype. The chain combines TRBV24-1 with TRBJ2-2; D unresolved. V was trimmed by 9 bases and J by 2 bases, leaving 18 bases between them. The CDR3 contains 16 residues. The germline CDR1 and CDR2 sequences are KGHDR and SFDVKD. CDR3 region: CATSGNYQRNTGELFF. In nucleotides, the CDR3 is TGTGCCACCTCGGGCAACTACCAGAGAAACACCGGGGAGCTGTTTTTT.

The chain recombines TRBV6-1 with TRBJ1-2; no firm D call. V lost 7 bases and J 7 bases, leaving 16 bases between the germline ends. The CDR3 spans 13 residues. The germline CDR1 and CDR2 sequences are MNHNS and SASEGT. The CDR3 here is CASTQPPHSGYTF. CDR3 coding DNA: TGTGCCAGCACCCAACCTCCACACAGTGGCTACACCTTC.

This clonotype was recorded at least ten times. The rearrangement links TRBV24-1 to TRBJ2-2; D ambiguous. Germline values: CDR1 KGHDR, CDR2 SFDVKD. V was clipped by 2 bases and J by 6 bases, with 12 bases between them. The length of the CDR3 is 15 residues. CDR3: CATSDSLTISGELFF. The CDR3 coding sequence is TGTGCCACCAGTGATTCCTTAACTATTTCCGGGGAGCTGTTTTTT.

This clonotype was seen at least ten times. The J gene is TRBJ1-2, the V gene TRBV19; TRBD1 might be the D (5 bases). The CDR3 consists of 13 residues. V lost 7 bases, J lost 2 bases, and 11 bases lay in between. Looked up from germline, CDR1 is LNHDA and CDR2 is SQIVND (reference sequence). This CDR3 reads CASNPRDNYGYTF. The CDR3 DNA reads TGTGCCAGTAACCCACGGGACAACTATGGCTACACCTTC. The whole variable domain, remainder taken from reference TRBV19 and TRBJ1-2, is DGGITQSPKYLFRKEGQNVTLSCEQNLNHDAMYWYRQDPGQGLRLIYYSQIVNDFQKGDIAEGYSVSREKKESFPLTVTSAQKNPTAFYLCASNPRDNYGYTFGSGTRLTVV.